This TCR beta chain emerged from a study of cytomegalovirus exposure and HLA in healthy donors. Study results and caveats: Previous analysis showed most TCR beta V segments were productive about 87% or about 30% of the time. Cytomegalovirus-associated status was assigned to about 180 TCR beta chains.

Trimming removed 1 base at V and 4 bases at J, with 7 bases between. Germline V CDR1 and CDR2: MRHNA, SNTAGT. The CDR3 has 13 residues. The PCR was carried out with 60 Vbeta primers and 13 Jbeta primers. Data came from immunoSEQ multiplex PCR; TCRdb stores just in-frame clones and leaves some out. This sample's table reports 85,000 to 110,000 clones. Comment on this clone: Its antigen is unknown.

This receptor was taken from a man in his forties in good health and CMV-seronegative. Sequenced material: PBMCs. V usage is TRBV6-4 and J usage is TRBJ1-1; D is ambiguous. CDR3 sequence: CASSDYPGTEAFF. The CDR3, as DNA: TGTGCCAGCAGTGACTACCCCGGCACTGAAGCTTTCTTT.